Below, 6 T cell receptor beta chains from the same sample are listed, as sequenced in a study of brain T cells in children with intractable seizures. The time point: blood from clinic visit 5 months post-surgery; TSC patient then seizure free. Measured with immunoSEQ multiplex PCR; TCRdb has only the in-frame clones, and not every one. Of about 340,000 clones listed, more than 85% are singletons. This material consisted of peripheral blood, taken less than 6 months after surgery. Receptors originate from a boy under three years old with tuberous sclerosis and intractable seizures.

V and J are TRBV11-3 and TRBJ2-1, with D maybe TRBD2 (5 bases). The CDR3 contains 15 residues. Germline lookup yields CDR1 SGHNT and CDR2 YENEEA. The V end was cut by 5 bases, the J end by 9 bases, with 20 bases between. The CDR3 region has the DNA TGTGCCAGCAGCCACGGACTCGCGTGGGAGATTGAGCAGTTCTTC. Its protein product is CASSHGLAWEIEQFF.

This clone is a singleton in its sample. This rearrangement joins TRBV5-1 to TRBJ1-1; 7 bases agree with TRBD1. Germline trimming cut 0 bases from V and 5 bases from J; bases unmatched to any gene: 7. The CDR3 loop spans 15 amino acids. The germline V gene has CDR1 SGHRS and CDR2 YFSETQ. The CDR3 bases are TGCGCCAGCAGCTTGGAGGAGGGGGCGAGGACTGAAGCTTTCTTT. Translated: CASSLEEGARTEAFF.

This chain joins TRBV5-6 and TRBJ1-6; 9 nucleotides agree with TRBD1. Germline V gene data show CDR1 as SGHDT and CDR2 as YYEEEE. This CDR3 is 16 amino acids long. The junction had 7 bases not matched to a gene; V was cut back by 4 bases and J by 5 bases. CDR3 coding DNA: TGTGCCAGCAGCCAGGGACAGGGAGCCAATAATTCACCCCTCCACTTT. Protein product: CASSQGQGANNSPLHF.

This clone was picked up a small number of times. V is TRBV7-9 and J is TRBJ1-1; 7 positions match TRBD1. The CDR3 runs 15 residues. The germline V gene has CDR1 SEHNR and CDR2 FQNEAQ (reference sequence). V gave up 3 bases and J gave up 1 base; unmatched junction bases: 5. CDR3 residues: CASSFSTGRNTEAFF. The CDR3, as DNA: TGTGCCAGCAGCTTCTCGACAGGGCGGAACACTGAAGCTTTCTTT.

The CDR3 spells CASSPQLGGYNEQFF. DNA of the CDR3: TGTGCCAGCAGTCCGCAACTAGGCGGATACAATGAGCAGTTCTTC. The V call is TRBV27, the J call TRBJ2-1, with D perhaps matching TRBD2 (5 bases). V was clipped by 5 bases and J by 4 bases, with 15 bases between them. The germline V gene has CDR1 MNHEY and CDR2 SMNVEV (reference sequence). This CDR3 contains 15 residues.

The V gene is TRBV7-8, the J gene TRBJ2-7; 7 positions agree with TRBD1. The CDR3 has 20 residues. V trimming: 5 bases; J trimming: 3 bases; junction bases outside the gene matches: 25. Germline V lookup: CDR1 SGHVS, CDR2 FQNEAQ. The DNA for the CDR3 is TGTGCCAGCAGCCCCCACCCCGACAGGGTACAACTCGAATTCGGCTACGAGCAGTACTTC. Translating gives CASSPHPDRVQLEFGYEQYF.